The clone carrying this T cell receptor (beta chain) was counted once. Its antigen is still unknown. The PCR was carried out with 60 Vbeta primers and 13 Jbeta primers. This table comes from immunoSEQ multiplex PCR, and its TCRdb copy is limited to in-frame clones, with some not included. The table shows about 140,000 clones, with 80% occurring only once. These data come from a study of cytomegalovirus exposure and HLA in healthy donors. Study results and limitations: Across HLA loci, a later analysis found differing TCR association rates, with DRB1 most and HLA-C fewest. Presence/absence analyses assumed roughly uniform sequencing depth across donors, which may not hold. Later on, analysis showed that most CMV-associated TCR beta chains appeared to be HLA-restricted.

As for the donors, each was a healthy bone marrow donor. V dropped 3 bases and J dropped 3 bases, with 8 bases sitting between them. The length of the CDR3 is 14 residues. CDR1 is KGHSH and CDR2 is LQKENI in the germline V gene. The chain carries TRBV18 and TRBJ2-2; D ambiguous. The receptor was derived from a man aged 50 or older in good health and CMV-seronegative. The specimen sequenced was PBMCs. The DNA for the CDR3 is TGTGCCAGCTCACCTGGCCGGGACACCGGGGAGCTGTTTTTT. Protein: CASSPGRDTGELFF.